These 30 T cell receptor beta chains came from one sample sequenced in a study of shared clonotypes between healthy human individuals. This table comes from immunoSEQ multiplex PCR, and its TCRdb copy is limited to in-frame clones, with some not included. The repertoire has around 2.3 million clones, roughly 95% of them found once; the top ten carry 0.1% to 0.15%. The sequencing sample was made of naive CD4+ T cells sorted from blood. Described subset: CD45RA+ positively selected. The receptors shown here come from a man younger than 35 in good health.

The gene calls are TRBV19 and TRBJ1-1, with D possibly matching TRBD1 (6 bases). Germline loops: CDR1 LNHDA, CDR2 SQIVND (reference sequence). The CDR3 loop spans 14 amino acids. V was cut by 3 bases and J by 3 bases, with 11 bases left in between. The chain's CDR3 is CASSIPHRDTEAFF. The CDR3 nucleotides read TGTGCCAGTAGTATCCCCCACAGGGACACTGAAGCTTTCTTT.

This chain joins TRBV27 and TRBJ2-7; possible D gene TRBD1, 6 bases. Germline V gene sequence: CDR1 MNHEY, CDR2 SMNVEV (reference sequence). V was shortened by 5 bases and J by 3 bases, with 11 bases between the two germline ends. CDR3 length: 13 amino acids. This chain's CDR3 is CASSKQGGYEQYF. In nucleotides, the CDR3 is TGTGCCAGCAGTAAACAGGGCGGCTACGAGCAGTACTTC.

The gene calls are TRBV5-1 and TRBJ2-2, with a tentative D call TRBD1 (6 bases). The CDR3 has 15 residues. The germline V gene has CDR1 SGHRS and CDR2 YFSETQ. V was trimmed by 4 bases and J by 6 bases, leaving 16 bases between them. Here the CDR3 reads CASSEDSLRAGELFF. The CDR3 nucleotides are TGCGCCAGCAGCGAGGACAGCCTAAGGGCCGGGGAGCTGTTTTTT.

CDR3 coding DNA: TGTGCCAGCAGCTCTCGGGCCTTAAATGAAAAACTGTTTTTT. This gives the protein CASSSRALNEKLFF. This sequence joins TRBV7-9 and TRBJ1-4; D is unclear. Germline loops: CDR1 SEHNR, CDR2 FQNEAQ (reference sequence). V lost 4 bases to trimming and J lost 5 bases, with 11 bases between them. This CDR3 has 14 residues.

The V call is TRBV30, the J call TRBJ1-2; TRBD1 matches at 8 bases. Germline V CDR1 and CDR2: GTSNPN, SVGIG (reference sequence). The length of the CDR3 is 15 residues. The J segment lost 8 bases and the V segment lost 1 base, leaving 12 bases of the junction unmatched. The CDR3 region is CAWSAGQGPSSGYTF. The CDR3, as DNA: TGTGCCTGGAGTGCCGGACAGGGACCAAGCTCGGGCTACACCTTC.

V usage is TRBV28 and J usage is TRBJ1-2; no clear D. V lost 7 bases to trimming and J lost 2 bases, with 17 bases between them. This CDR3 is 15 amino acids long. From germline, CDR1 is MDHEN and CDR2 SYDVKM. This CDR3 reads CASTLDPRENYGYTF. The CDR3 region has the DNA TGTGCCAGCACCTTGGACCCCCGGGAAAACTATGGCTACACCTTC.

The chain combines TRBV2 with TRBJ2-7; 9 bases align to TRBD2. Germline V gene lookup returns CDR1 SNHLY and CDR2 FYNNEI. V lost 5 bases and J lost 0; bases outside the gene matches: 5. The CDR3 is made up of 15 amino acids. CDR3 sequence: CASSFLAGTSYEQYF. Here the CDR3 DNA reads TGTGCCAGCAGTTTTCTAGCGGGAACCTCCTACGAGCAGTACTTC.

The gene calls are TRBV28 and TRBJ1-4; possibly TRBD1 for D (5 bases). The germline gives CDR1 MDHEN, CDR2 SYDVKM. The germline V and J ends were trimmed by 6 bases and 0 bases, with 14 bases remaining between them. The CDR3 extends over 16 amino acids. The CDR3 region is CASRDPQGATNEKLFF. Here the CDR3 DNA reads TGTGCCAGCAGAGACCCGCAGGGTGCAACTAATGAAAAACTGTTTTTT.

The chain links TRBV5-1 to TRBJ2-2; D is tentatively TRBD1 or TRBD2 (5 bases each). The CDR3 runs 12 residues. V lost 5 bases and J 4 bases, leaving 6 bases between the germline ends. The germline gives CDR1 SGHRS, CDR2 YFSETQ. The CDR3 is CASRGVTGELFF. CDR3 nucleotide sequence: TGCGCCAGCAGGGGGGTCACCGGGGAGCTGTTTTTT.

In regard to this clone: This sample also contains other DNA sequences that code for the same CDR3. The chain couples TRBV5-6 to TRBJ1-1; D unresolved. The CDR3 has 13 amino acids. Germline values: CDR1 SGHDT, CDR2 YYEEEE. The V end lost 0 bases, the J end lost 1 base, and 4 bases lay between the germline ends. CDR3 protein: CASSLGRNTEAFF. CDR3 bases: TGTGCCAGCAGCTTGGGACGGAACACTGAAGCTTTCTTT.

The gene calls are TRBV30 and TRBJ2-2; possibly TRBD2 for D (7 bases). Germline CDR1 reads GTSNPN; CDR2 reads SVGIG (reference sequence). Trimming took 4 bases from V and 9 from J, leaving 15 bases between them. This CDR3 comprises 13 residues. CDR3 coding DNA: TGTGCCTGGAACAGGGAGGGTACTCGGGAGCTGTTTTTT. Encoded protein: CAWNREGTRELFF.

This chain links TRBV29-1 with TRBJ1-1; tentatively, D is TRBD1 (6 bases). Looked up from germline, CDR1 is SQVTM and CDR2 is ANQGSEA. The CDR3 runs to 13 residues. V lost 5 bases and J 0 bases, leaving 10 bases between the germline ends. Written as DNA, the CDR3 is TGCAGCGTTCGGACAGATATGAACACTGAAGCTTTCTTT. Translated, it gives CSVRTDMNTEAFF.

This rearrangement joins TRBV18 to TRBJ1-3; the match to TRBD1 covers 7 bases. Germline V lookup: CDR1 KGHSH, CDR2 LQKENI. V dropped 6 bases and J dropped 0; count of bases not matched to a gene: 5. The CDR3 sequence is 15 residues long. The CDR3 spells CASSPGGTSGNTIYF. CDR3 DNA: TGTGCCAGCTCCCCAGGGGGGACCTCTGGAAACACCATATATTTT.

The chain employs TRBV27 and TRBJ1-6, with TRBD1 as a possible D gene (6 bases). The CDR3 extends over 16 amino acids. The ends were cut back, 3 bases at V and 8 bases at J, with 17 bases in the middle. Germline-derived CDR1 and CDR2 are MNHEY and SMNVEV (reference sequence). CDR3 residues: CASSLAQGRIDSPLHF. The CDR3 DNA follows: TGTGCCAGCAGTTTGGCACAGGGTCGGATTGATTCACCCCTCCACTTT.

The V gene is TRBV7-9, the J gene TRBJ2-7; D unresolved. The germline CDR1 and CDR2 sequences are SEHNR and FQNEAQ (reference sequence). The V and J ends lost 5 bases and 0 bases respectively, with 11 bases between them. CDR3 length equals 14 residues. The CDR3 region has the DNA TGTGCCAGCAGCCCTCTCATTAACTCCTACGAGCAGTACTTC. It translates to CASSPLINSYEQYF. Supplemented by reference TRBV7-9 and TRBJ2-7, the full variable domain reads DTGVSQNPRHKITKRGQNVTFRCDPISEHNRLYWYRQTLGQGPEFLTYFQNEAQLEKSRLLSDRFSAERPKGSFSTLEIQRTEQGDSAMYLCASSPLINSYEQYFGPGTRLTVT.

The chain couples TRBV30 to TRBJ2-5; no firm D call. V was clipped by 5 bases and J by 2 bases, with 6 bases between them. Germline V gives CDR1 GTSNPN, CDR2 SVGIG (reference sequence). The CDR3 is 11 residues long. CDR3 coding DNA: TGTGCCTGGGCCAGGCAAGAGACCCAGTACTTC. This encodes CAWARQETQYF. Together with reference TRBV30 and TRBJ2-5, the CDR3 gives the full variable domain: SQTIHQWPATLVQPVGSPLSLECTVEGTSNPNLYWYRQAAGRGLQLLFYSVGIGQISSEVPQNLSASRPQDRQFILSSKKLLLSDSGFYLCAWARQETQYFGPGTRLLVL.

V and J are TRBV27 and TRBJ1-5, with D perhaps matching TRBD1 (6 bases). The CDR3 sequence is 16 residues long. V was cut by 5 bases and J by 4 bases, with 18 bases left in between. Germline-derived CDR1 and CDR2 are MNHEY and SMNVEV (reference sequence). The CDR3 spells CASSPRTVPPNQPQHF. The CDR3, as DNA: TGTGCCAGCAGTCCCCGGACAGTCCCTCCTAATCAGCCCCAGCATTTT.

Worth noting for this clone: Other DNA sequences within the sample encode an identical CDR3. This chain links TRBV4-1 with TRBJ1-2; a possible D gene is TRBD1 (6 bases). Germline CDR1 reads MGHRA; CDR2 reads YSYEKL. The V end was cut by 0 bases, the J end by 4 bases, with 9 bases between. The CDR3 length is 14 residues. The CDR3 DNA reads TGCGCCAGCAGCCAAGACAGGGGTACCTATGGCTACACCTTC. Its translation: CASSQDRGTYGYTF.

V and J are TRBV7-9 and TRBJ2-7; 12 positions match TRBD2. CDR3 length equals 15 residues. CDR1 and CDR2 (germline): SEHNR, FQNEAQ (reference sequence). V lost 5 bases to trimming and J lost 5 bases; unmatched junction nucleotides: 7. CDR3 sequence (DNA): TGTGCCAGCAGCCCAACTAGCGGGAGGTCTAACGAGCAGTACTTC. This sequence encodes CASSPTSGRSNEQYF.

This chain joins TRBV6-1 and TRBJ2-5; TRBD1 aligns across 8 bases. Germline loops: CDR1 MNHNS, CDR2 SASEGT. J lost 5 bases, V lost 4 bases, and 9 bases had no gene match. The CDR3 length is 15 residues. In DNA form, the CDR3 reads TGTGCCAGCAGTGTTCCCCGGACAGGGAGGGAGACCCAGTACTTC. Translation gives CASSVPRTGRETQYF.

The chain is built from TRBV7-2 and TRBJ1-2, with a tentative D call TRBD1 (5 bases). The CDR3 has 12 amino acids. Germline V gene data show CDR1 as SGHTA and CDR2 as FQGNSA. Trimming took 1 base from V and 7 from J, leaving 7 bases between them. Written as DNA, the CDR3 is TGTGCCAGCAGCTTAGGACAGTCTGGCTACACCTTC. Translated: CASSLGQSGYTF.

The chain links TRBV2 to TRBJ1-5; TRBD1 might be the D (6 bases). Trimming left V 6 bases short and J 4 bases short, with 16 bases between. Looked up from germline, CDR1 is SNHLY and CDR2 is FYNNEI. The CDR3 totals 15 residues. The CDR3 sequence is CASRIGQSFNQPQHF. The DNA of the CDR3 is TGTGCCAGCAGAATCGGACAGAGCTTTAATCAGCCCCAGCATTTT.

The V and J genes are TRBV7-9 and TRBJ2-6; 12 bases align to TRBD1. The CDR3 contains 18 residues. J was trimmed by 1 base and V by 3 bases; bases with no gene match: 4. Germline lookup yields CDR1 SEHNR and CDR2 FQNEAQ (reference sequence). DNA for the CDR3: TGTGCCAGCAGCTTTAGGGGACAGGGGGCGTCTGGGGCCAACGTCCTGACTTTC. Its translation: CASSFRGQGASGANVLTF.

As for this clone: The junction differs from germline at one of its ends, possibly a read error. The chain couples TRBV7-2 to TRBJ2-7, with TRBD2 matching over 7 bases. Per the germline V gene, CDR1 is SGHTA and CDR2 is FQGNSA. The CDR3 loop spans 14 amino acids. In nucleotides, the CDR3 is TGTGCCAGCAGCTTATCAATATCGGCGGGGGAGCTACTGTTC. Translation: CASSLSISAGELLF.

The CDR3 reads CASSPGTGLPDTQYF. DNA for the CDR3: TGTGCCAGCAGCCCCGGGACAGGGTTGCCAGATACGCAGTATTTT. V and J are TRBV6-4 and TRBJ2-3, with 9 bases matching TRBD1. Unmatched junction bases numbered 8, after V lost 6 bases and J lost 4 bases. This CDR3 has 15 residues. CDR1 and CDR2 (germline): MRHNA, SNTAGT.

Concerning this clone: As the CDR3 is not closed by the conserved phenylalanine or tryptophan, this likely results from a read error. No DNA is shown, since the ends of the CDR3 on it are uncertain; the CDR3 is the one TCRdb lists. V usage is TRBV10-3 and J usage is TRBJ2-3; the listed D gene, TRBD1, was not tested against the DNA. The CDR3 comprises 12 residues, both ends counted. Germline values: CDR1 ENHRY, CDR2 SYGVKD. CDR3 amino acids: CAISDGTGEIHL.

J is TRBJ1-1 and V is TRBV6-6, with TRBD1 matching over 7 bases. Germline trimming cut 2 bases from V and 7 bases from J; bases unmatched to any gene: 13. From germline, CDR1 is MNHNY and CDR2 SVGAGI (reference sequence). The CDR3 runs 16 residues. The DNA for the CDR3 is TGTGCCAGCAGTTACCCCGAGGGCAGGGGGAATAATGAAGCTTTCTTT. Its protein product is CASSYPEGRGNNEAFF.

The chain uses TRBV4-2 and TRBJ2-7; 9 nucleotides match TRBD1. This CDR3 contains 14 residues. The V gene's germline CDR1 is LGHNA and CDR2 YNFKEQ. The ends lost 2 bases at V and 5 bases at J; junction bases unmatched: 4. The CDR3 region is CASSQRDRVNEQYF. The CDR3 DNA reads TGTGCCAGCAGCCAAAGGGACAGGGTAAACGAGCAGTACTTC.

This clone was observed once. The rearrangement links TRBV7-2 to TRBJ2-1, with a tentative D call TRBD2 (6 bases). The CDR3 has 15 amino acids. V shed 6 bases and J shed 0 bases, with 12 bases lying between them. CDR1 is SGHTA and CDR2 is FQGNSA in the germline V gene. The CDR3 loop is CASSWAGSSYNEQFF. The DNA for the CDR3 is TGTGCCAGCAGTTGGGCCGGGAGCTCCTACAATGAGCAGTTCTTC.

This rearrangement joins TRBV27 to TRBJ2-7, with 8 nucleotides matching TRBD2. Germline V gene lookup returns CDR1 MNHEY and CDR2 SMNVEV (reference sequence). Unmatched junction bases numbered 21, after V lost 8 bases and J lost 3 bases. The CDR3 runs to 18 residues. CDR3 in amino acids: CASANGWGGGSGNYEQYF. As DNA, the CDR3 is TGTGCCAGCGCCAACGGTTGGGGCGGGGGGAGCGGGAACTACGAGCAGTACTTC.